This T cell receptor beta chain comes out of a study of T cell repertoires in cytomegalovirus infection. Whole-study findings and limits: In two of eight donors, the top clonotype was HLA-C-restricted CMV-specific.

V shed 3 bases and J 4 bases; nucleotides not matched to a gene: 16. The germline V gene encodes CDR1 SGDLS and CDR2 YYNGEE. This CDR3 region has 19 residues. This clonotype was seen a few times. The antigen is unknown. A single record per CDR3 protein comes from TCRdb applying MiXCR to the reads. The data hold roughly 720,000 distinct CDR3 sequences, with about a third observed a single time. The clonotype was recovered from a human donor in good health (CMV status not recorded). Some clones in this sample may be carry-over from other donors' samples. The sequenced sample was PBMCs. The chain uses TRBV9 and TRBJ2-1, with TRBD2 identical over 10 bases. The CDR3 DNA reads as TGTGCCAGCAGCGGTGGACTAGCGGTAGCACAGCCCTTTTACAATGAGCAGTTCTTC. It specifies CASSGGLAVAQPFYNEQFF.